This passage covers 2 T cell receptor beta chains from one sample sequenced in a study of T cells in Graves' hyperthyroidism and ophthalmopathy. Amplified TCR beta CDR3 regions came from RNA transcripts. When the TCR CDR3 underwent first-round RT-PCR, the HTBI primer set was used. From the multiplex PCR reads, TCRdb called clonotypes with MiXCR, one entry per CDR3 protein. The profile covers more than 350,000 distinct CDR3 sequences, with more than 13% appearing a single time and approximately 32% taken by the ten largest. Sample: blood. Receptor source: a woman under 40 with Graves' hyperthyroidism.

This clonotype was observed a handful of times. The chain carries TRBV10-3 and TRBJ2-1; TRBD2 agrees at 8 bases. Germline V gene sequence: CDR1 ENHRY, CDR2 SYGVKD. CDR3 length: 15 amino acids. The V and J ends lost 5 bases and 1 base, in that order; junction bases with no gene match: 4. The CDR3 sequence: CAISPSGGSYNEQFF. CDR3 in DNA: TGTGCCATCAGTCCCTCGGGAGGGTCCTACAATGAGCAGTTCTTC.

The chain employs TRBV27 and TRBJ2-7; TRBD2 matches 7 bases. The CDR3 covers 14 residues. In germline, CDR1 is MNHEY, CDR2 SMNVEV (reference sequence). V lost 7 bases and J lost 2; bases outside the gene matches: 8. The CDR3 region is CASKGLAAAYEQYF. CDR3 nucleotides: TGTGCCAGCAAGGGGCTAGCGGCCGCCTACGAGCAGTACTTC.